This paragraph covers one T cell receptor (beta chain) sequence. The antigen remains unidentified. There are 13 residues in the CDR3. Germline V CDR1 and CDR2: DFQATT, SNEGSKA (reference sequence). The data derive from a study of CXCR3-negative and CXCR3-positive naive CD8 T cells. The study made its TRB cDNA libraries by 5' RACE, adding UMI labels. TCRdb re-analyzed the 5' RACE reads; it lists each CDR3 protein once, without DNA. The sample includes fewer than 55,000 distinct CDR3 sequences. Findings of the study overall: Hydrophobicity of TRB CDR3s was greater in CXCR3-positive naive cells than in CXCR3-negative naive cells.

CD45RO-CCR7+CD27+CD95- marked naive CD8+ T cells. The rearrangement joins TRBV20-1 to TRBJ1-2. The receptor's source is a human donor in good health. Some clones in this sample may be carry-over from other donors' samples. Sequences were obtained from naive CXCR3- CD8+ T cells from blood. Subset meaning: CD45RO-CCR7+CD27+CD95- naive CD8+ T cells lacking CXCR3 (TNR3-). CDR3 amino acids: CSAETAKNYGYTF.